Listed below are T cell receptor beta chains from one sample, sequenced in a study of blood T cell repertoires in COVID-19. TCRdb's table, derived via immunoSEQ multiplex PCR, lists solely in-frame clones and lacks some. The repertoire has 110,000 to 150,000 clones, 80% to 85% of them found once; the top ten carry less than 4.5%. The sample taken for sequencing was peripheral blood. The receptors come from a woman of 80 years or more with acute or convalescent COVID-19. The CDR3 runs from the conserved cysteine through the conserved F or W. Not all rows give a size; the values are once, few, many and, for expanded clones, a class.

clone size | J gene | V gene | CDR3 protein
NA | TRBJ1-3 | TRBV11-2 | CASRTSGVSGNTIYF
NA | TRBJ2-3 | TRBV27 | CASSPTGTLSTDTQYF
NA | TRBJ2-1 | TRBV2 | CASRGDNLQGEQFF
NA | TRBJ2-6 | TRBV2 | CASRYGSGANVLTF
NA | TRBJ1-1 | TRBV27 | CASSMGQILTEAFF
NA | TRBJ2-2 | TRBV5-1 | CASSFEGQGNTGELFF
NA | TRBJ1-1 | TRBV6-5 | CASSRDLNTEAFF
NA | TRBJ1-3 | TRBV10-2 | CASRPQGSGNTIYF
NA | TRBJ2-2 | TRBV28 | CASSFGVNPGELFF
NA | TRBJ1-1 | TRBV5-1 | CASSLQENTEAFF
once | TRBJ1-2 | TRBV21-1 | CASSLQEGKNGYTF
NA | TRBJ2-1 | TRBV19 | CASYGGRWYNEQFF
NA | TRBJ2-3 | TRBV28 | CASRLDSPPDTQYF